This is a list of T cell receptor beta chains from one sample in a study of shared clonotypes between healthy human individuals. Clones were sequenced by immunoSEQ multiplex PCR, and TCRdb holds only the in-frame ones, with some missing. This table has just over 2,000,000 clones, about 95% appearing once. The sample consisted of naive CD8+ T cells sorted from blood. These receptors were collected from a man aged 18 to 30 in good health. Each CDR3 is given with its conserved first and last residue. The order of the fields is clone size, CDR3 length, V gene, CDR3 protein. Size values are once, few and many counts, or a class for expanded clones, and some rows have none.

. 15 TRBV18 CASSPTSGSLYEQYF
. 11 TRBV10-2 CASTDTYEQYF
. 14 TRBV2 CASTSGRNNNEQFF
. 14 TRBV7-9 CASSLVMGRYEQYF
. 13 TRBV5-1 CASSFDSTDTQYF
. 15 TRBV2 CASSLYRGGTDTQYF
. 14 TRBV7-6 CASSPGHFSHEQYF
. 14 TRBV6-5 CASSDPGGNQPQHF
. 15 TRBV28 CASRTTGYRDNEQFF
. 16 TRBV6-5 CASSYSTGLVTDTQYF
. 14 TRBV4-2 CASSQDAGFYEQYF
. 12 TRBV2 CASTQRAPEAFF
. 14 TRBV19 CASSQYGEGDEQYF
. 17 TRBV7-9 CASSPIPGTLMNTEAFF
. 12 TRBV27 CASGWIGDTQYF
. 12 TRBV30 CAWDDRGHEQYF
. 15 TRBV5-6 CASSFRTGGAETQYF
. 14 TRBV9 CASSVGADTYEQYF
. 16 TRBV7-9 CASSLGFGVSYNEQFF
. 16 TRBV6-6 CASNNKDRVSNQPQHF
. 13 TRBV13 CASSLGLNNEQFF
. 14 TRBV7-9 CASSLGGLGNTIYF
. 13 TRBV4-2 CASSQGAGEGYTF
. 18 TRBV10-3 CAISEDFPSGAYTDTQYF
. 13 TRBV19 CASSIQEEGPQHF
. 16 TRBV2 CASSAGLALPNNEQFF
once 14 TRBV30 CAWSGGQGGQPQHF
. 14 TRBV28 CASSRTGGVYGYTF
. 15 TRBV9 CASSVDSGVNSPLHF
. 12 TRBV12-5 CASSPGGTEAFF
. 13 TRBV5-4 CASHGTSNNEQFF
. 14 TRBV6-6 CASSSDIRGETQYF
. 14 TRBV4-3 CASSHGVEGGTQYF
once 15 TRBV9 CASSGTSRSTDTQYF
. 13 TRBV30 CAWSGASSYEQYF
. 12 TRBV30 CAFDQGSTEAFF
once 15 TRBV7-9 CASSLRAGVSGEQFF